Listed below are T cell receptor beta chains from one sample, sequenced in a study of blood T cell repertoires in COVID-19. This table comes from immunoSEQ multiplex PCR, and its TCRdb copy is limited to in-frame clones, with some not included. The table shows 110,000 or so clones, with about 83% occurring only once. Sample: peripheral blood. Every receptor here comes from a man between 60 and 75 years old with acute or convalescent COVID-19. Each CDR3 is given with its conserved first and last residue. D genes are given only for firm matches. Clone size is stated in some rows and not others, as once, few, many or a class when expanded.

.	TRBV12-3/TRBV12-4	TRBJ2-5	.	TGTGCCAGCAGTCCGACAAGCAGGGAGACCCAGTACTTC	CASSPTSRETQYF
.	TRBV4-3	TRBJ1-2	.	TGCGCCAGCAGCCAAGACGGGAGTTACTATGGCTACACCTTC	CASSQDGSYYGYTF
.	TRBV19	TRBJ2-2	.	TGTGCCAGTAGGTCGTTACAGACGAACACCGGGGAGCTGTTTTTT	CASRSLQTNTGELFF
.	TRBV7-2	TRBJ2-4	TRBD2	TGTGCCAGCACCCCACTAGCGGGAGGGAACATTCAGTACTTC	CASTPLAGGNIQYF
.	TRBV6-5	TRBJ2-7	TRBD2	TGTGCCAGCGCACCGGGAGGTCCCTACGAGCAGTACTTC	CASAPGGPYEQYF
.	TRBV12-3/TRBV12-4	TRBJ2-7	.	TGTGCCAGCAGTCCCGCGGTAGCCGAGCAGTACTTC	CASSPAVAEQYF
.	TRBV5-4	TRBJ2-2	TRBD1	TGTGCCAGCAGCTCTTGGGGGACAGGGGGCTACACCGGGGAGCTGTTTTTT	CASSSWGTGGYTGELFF
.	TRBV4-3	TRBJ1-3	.	TGCGCCAGCAGCCAAGGATTTATCGGGGGTACTGGAAACACCATATATTTT	CASSQGFIGGTGNTIYF
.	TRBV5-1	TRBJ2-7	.	TGCGCCAGCAGCTTGGGTTTGGGGGGGCCCCGCTCCTACGAGCAGTACTTC	CASSLGLGGPRSYEQYF
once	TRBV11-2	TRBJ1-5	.	TGTGCCAGCAGCTTTGGGCAGTTTAATCAGCCCCAGCATTTT	CASSFGQFNQPQHF
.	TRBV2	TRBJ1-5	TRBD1	TGTGCCAGCAGTGTGGACAGGGGAAGGAATCAGCCCCAGCATTTT	CASSVDRGRNQPQHF
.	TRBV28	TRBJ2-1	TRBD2	TGTGCCAGCAGTTCCGCCGGACTAGGTTCACGAAATGAGCAGTTCTTC	CASSSAGLGSRNEQFF
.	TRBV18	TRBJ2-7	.	TGTGCCAGCTCACCTCTGACGGGTACCTACGAGCAGTACTTC	CASSPLTGTYEQYF
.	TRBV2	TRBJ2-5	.	TGTGCCACTCTCACGGGTGGAGAGACCCAGTACTTC	CATLTGGETQYF
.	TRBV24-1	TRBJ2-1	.	TGTGCCACCAGTGTCTCCTCCTACAATGAGCAGTTCTTC	CATSVSSYNEQFF
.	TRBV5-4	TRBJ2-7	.	TGTGCCAGCAGCAGAGGAGGGCAAGTATCCTACGAGCAGTACTTC	CASSRGGQVSYEQYF
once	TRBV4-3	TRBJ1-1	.	TGCGCCAGCAGCCCGCGGGTACAAGGGCCGAGGAACACTGAAGCTTTCTTT	CASSPRVQGPRNTEAFF
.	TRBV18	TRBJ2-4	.	TGTGCCAGTTCACAGGGACTAGCCAAAAACATTCAGTACTTC	CASSQGLAKNIQYF
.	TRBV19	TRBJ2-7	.	TGTGCCAGTACCCCCGGGGGCGGGAGCCCCCACGAGCAGTACTTC	CASTPGGGSPHEQYF
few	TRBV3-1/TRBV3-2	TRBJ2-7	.	TGTGCCAGCAGCCAAGATACGGGACTCGAGCAGTACTTC	CASSQDTGLEQYF
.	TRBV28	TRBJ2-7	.	TGTGCCAGCAGTTTGGGCTTCTCCTACGAGCAGTACTTC	CASSLGFSYEQYF
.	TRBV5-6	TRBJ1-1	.	TGTGCCAGCAGCCCCGGGGTCAACACTGAAGCTTTCTTT	CASSPGVNTEAFF
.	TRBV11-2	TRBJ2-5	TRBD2	TGTGCCAGCAGCGCAGGAGCTAGCGGGAGTGTCCAAGAGACCCAGTACTTC	CASSAGASGSVQETQYF
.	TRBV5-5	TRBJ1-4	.	TGTGCCAGCAGCCTCGGTTTAGGCAGGGTCGACGGAAAACTGTTTTTT	CASSLGLGRVDGKLFF
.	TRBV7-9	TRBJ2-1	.	TGTGCCAGCAGCCAAGACATCTCCAATGAGCAGTTCTTC	CASSQDISNEQFF
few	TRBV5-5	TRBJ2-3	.	TGTGCCAGCAGCCTGACGGCAGGGGGCACAGATACGCAGTATTTT	CASSLTAGGTDTQYF
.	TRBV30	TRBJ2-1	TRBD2	TGTGCCTGGTACAGCGGGAGGTCTAATGAGCAGTTCTTC	CAWYSGRSNEQFF
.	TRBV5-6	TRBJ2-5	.	TGTGCCAGCAGTTCTCCTGACAAGCCCCAAGAGACCCAGTACTTC	CASSSPDKPQETQYF